What follows are 11 T cell receptor beta chains derived from one specimen sequenced in a study of cytomegalovirus exposure and HLA in healthy donors. Both 60 Vbeta primers and 13 Jbeta primers went into the PCR. TCRdb's table, derived via immunoSEQ multiplex PCR, lists solely in-frame clones and lacks some. The sample contains around 170,000 clones, approximately 88% of which appear only once. Sequenced input: PBMCs. The receptors here all came from a boy between 2 and 15 years old in good health and CMV-seronegative.

The chain links TRBV7-9 to TRBJ1-1; tentative D call: TRBD1 (6 bases). This CDR3 spans 14 amino acids. The V end was cut by 4 bases, the J end by 0 bases, with 9 bases between. Germline V gene sequence: CDR1 SEHNR, CDR2 FQNEAQ (reference sequence). The CDR3 coding sequence is TGTGCCAGCAGCTCGGGACAAGTGAACACTGAAGCTTTCTTT. Its protein product is CASSSGQVNTEAFF.

This rearrangement joins TRBV27 to TRBJ2-7, with TRBD2 matching over 14 bases. Germline lookup yields CDR1 MNHEY and CDR2 SMNVEV (reference sequence). V gave up 5 bases and J gave up 4 bases; unmatched junction bases: 4. CDR3 size: 15 residues. In nucleotides, the CDR3 is TGTGCCAGCAGTCCCGGGACTAGCGGGAGTTACGAGCAGTACTTC. Amino acids: CASSPGTSGSYEQYF.

As for this clone: Additional DNA sequences in this sample encode the identical CDR3. The chain combines TRBV7-9 with TRBJ2-3; 12 nucleotides agree with TRBD2. In germline, CDR1 is SEHNR, CDR2 FQNEAQ (reference sequence). This CDR3 has 16 amino acids. J gave up 2 bases and V 2 bases, and 2 bases lay outside the gene matches. Written as DNA, the CDR3 is TGTGCCAGCAGCTTAACTAGCGGGAGGCCCACAGATACGCAGTATTTT. It specifies CASSLTSGRPTDTQYF.

V usage is TRBV25-1 and J usage is TRBJ2-2, with D unresolved. Germline assignment: CDR1 MGHDK and CDR2 SYGVNS. The CDR3 length is 15 residues. Trimming pared 1 base from V and 1 base from J, leaving 7 bases between. CDR3: CASSEFPGNTGELFF. CDR3 nucleotide sequence: TGTGCCAGCAGTGAATTTCCAGGGAACACCGGGGAGCTGTTTTTT.

The rearrangement uses TRBV19 and TRBJ2-5; D is ambiguous. In germline, CDR1 is LNHDA, CDR2 SQIVND (reference sequence). V was shortened by 6 bases and J by 2 bases, with 13 bases between the two germline ends. The CDR3 loop spans 14 amino acids. The DNA for the CDR3 is TGTGCCAGTAGCCTAAGTGGGCAACAAGAGACCCAGTACTTC. It translates to CASSLSGQQETQYF.

The J gene is TRBJ2-7, the V gene TRBV6-6; 11 positions agree with TRBD2. This CDR3 spans 16 amino acids. Unmatched junction bases numbered 14, after V lost 7 bases and J lost 6 bases. Germline V gene sequence: CDR1 MNHNY, CDR2 SVGAGI (reference sequence). CDR3 DNA: TGTGCCAGCACCCGGGGGGGACTAGCGGCATCTCTCGAGCAGTACTTC. Residues: CASTRGGLAASLEQYF.

The chain joins TRBV28 to TRBJ1-1, with 7 bases lining up with TRBD1. The V gene end was trimmed by 3 bases and the J gene end by 9 bases; junction bases not matched to a gene: 7. The germline V gene encodes CDR1 MDHEN and CDR2 SYDVKM. The CDR3 contains 13 residues. The CDR3 spells CASSLGQPIQAFF. As DNA, the CDR3 is TGTGCCAGCAGTTTGGGACAGCCTATTCAAGCTTTCTTT.

The chain has TRBV10-1 and TRBJ2-7, with a possible D match to TRBD2 (5 bases). CDR3 length equals 14 residues. V lost 0 bases and J lost 2, with 8 bases in between. Germline CDR1 WNHNN, CDR2 SYGVQD (reference sequence). Here the CDR3 DNA reads TGCGCCAGCAGTGAGTCGGGAGAGGCCTACGAGCAGTACTTC. Protein: CASSESGEAYEQYF.

The chain recombines TRBV9 with TRBJ2-1; 7 bases map to TRBD1. The germline V gene encodes CDR1 SGDLS and CDR2 YYNGEE. CDR3 length equals 16 residues. Unmatched junction bases numbered 12, after V lost 2 bases and J lost 7 bases. CDR3 in DNA: TGTGCCAGCAGCGTTGAAGACAGGGACCCCGGGAATGAGCAGTTCTTC. It translates to CASSVEDRDPGNEQFF. Combining the CDR3 with reference TRBV9 and TRBJ2-1 gives the whole variable domain DSGVTQTPKHLITATGQRVTLRCSPRSGDLSVYWYQQSLDQGLQFLIQYYNGEERAKGNILERFSAQQFPDLHSELNLSSLELGDSALYFCASSVEDRDPGNEQFFGPGTRLTVL.

V is TRBV11-2 and J is TRBJ1-1; tentatively, D is TRBD1 (6 bases). Germline V lookup: CDR1 SGHAT, CDR2 FQNNGV. V was pared by 6 bases and J by 0 bases, with 17 bases between. The CDR3 consists of 16 residues. Here the CDR3 DNA reads TGTGCCAGCAGTCCTCAGGGGTTGGGTTTGAACACTGAAGCTTTCTTT. Translating gives CASSPQGLGLNTEAFF.

This chain connects TRBV21-1 to TRBJ2-1; the D call in the table, TRBD2, was not verified against the DNA. TRBV21-1 is a pseudogene segment. The CDR3 extends over 15 amino acids. The CDR3 DNA reads as TGTGCCAGCAGCAAACGGAGCGGGAGGGCCAATGAGCAGTTCTTC. It codes for CASSKRSGRANEQFF.